The source of this T cell receptor beta chain is a study of blood T cell repertoires in COVID-19. V shed 5 bases, J shed 1 base, and the junction held 11 bases outside the gene matches. Germline values: CDR1 LNHDA, CDR2 SQIVND (reference sequence). CDR3 length: 18 amino acids. Here immunoSEQ multiplex PCR was the method, and the copy in TCRdb shows in-frame clones only, minus some. The table records some 200,000 clones, around 90% of them present only once. The sequenced sample was peripheral blood. This TCR derives from a man aged 40-55 years with active or convalescent COVID-19. The chain carries TRBV19 and TRBJ1-5, with TRBD1 matching over 10 bases. The CDR3 region has the DNA TGTGCCAGTAGTGCACCGGGACAGGGGACGGGGAGCAATCAGCCCCAGCATTTT. Translating gives CASSAPGQGTGSNQPQHF.